What follows are 21 T cell receptor beta chains derived from one specimen sequenced in a study of cytomegalovirus exposure and HLA in healthy donors. PCR employed 60 Vbeta and 13 Jbeta primers. Here immunoSEQ multiplex PCR was the method, and the copy in TCRdb shows in-frame clones only, minus some. The profile shows 150,000 to 200,000 clones, over 65% of them singletons. Sequencing input: PBMCs. These receptor sequences come from a man aged 55-75 years in good health and CMV-seronegative.

The chain recombines TRBV2 with TRBJ2-7; TRBD2 is a possible D gene (5 bases). Germline CDR1 is SNHLY and CDR2 is FYNNEI. This CDR3 is built from 15 residues. The germline V and J ends were trimmed by 6 bases and 3 bases, with 18 bases remaining between them. As DNA, the CDR3 is TGTGCCAGCAGGCCCACCTCCGGGGATTTCTACGAGCAGTACTTC. Translated, it gives CASRPTSGDFYEQYF.

The rearrangement links TRBV5-1 to TRBJ1-1; 8 bases are a match to TRBD1. Unmatched junction bases numbered 8, after V lost 4 bases and J lost 3 bases. Germline CDR1 and CDR2: SGHRS and YFSETQ. This CDR3 has 15 residues. Here the CDR3 DNA reads TGCGCCAGCAGCGAACGGACAGGGAAAGACACTGAAGCTTTCTTT. Encoded protein: CASSERTGKDTEAFF.

The genes are TRBV5-1 and TRBJ1-2, with 8 nucleotides matching TRBD1. From germline, CDR1 is SGHRS and CDR2 YFSETQ. Trimming at V came to 4 bases and at J to 8 bases, leaving 7 bases not matched to a gene. This CDR3 spans 13 amino acids. The CDR3 sequence is CASSEGTGGGYTF. The CDR3, as DNA: TGCGCCAGCAGCGAGGGGACAGGAGGAGGCTACACCTTC.

Note on this clone: An end of the junction differs from the germline gene, which may be a read error. The chain recombines TRBV5-1 with TRBJ1-5; D remains ambiguous. Germline V gene data show CDR1 as SGHRS and CDR2 as YFSETQ. CDR3 length: 13 amino acids. The CDR3 DNA sequence: TGCGCCAGCAGCTTGGGGGCAGATCAGCCCCAGAATTTT. Translating gives CASSLGADQPQNF.

V usage is TRBV2 and J usage is TRBJ2-1; 10 nucleotides agree with TRBD2. This CDR3 contains 15 residues. Germline V CDR1 and CDR2: SNHLY, FYNNEI. V was clipped by 11 bases and J by 0 bases; unmatched bases: 7. The CDR3 sequence is CAGQAGGSSYNEQFF. The CDR3 nucleotides are TGTGCCGGTCAAGCGGGAGGGAGCTCCTACAATGAGCAGTTCTTC. Variable domain in full (rest from reference TRBV2 and TRBJ2-1): EPEVTQTPSHQVTQMGQEVILRCVPISNHLYFYWYRQILGQKVEFLVSFYNNEISEKSEIFDDQFSVERPDGSNFTLKIRSTKLEDSAMYFCAGQAGGSSYNEQFFGPGTRLTVL.

The table lists this clone with a count of one. The rearrangement links TRBV2 to TRBJ1-1; D remains ambiguous. This CDR3 spans 14 amino acids. Between the trimmed V and J ends, which lost 4 bases and 10 bases, there was a span of 19 bases. CDR1 is SNHLY and CDR2 is FYNNEI in the germline V gene. In DNA, the CDR3 is TGTGCCAGCAGTGTCGAGGGTACGAATATTGGAGCTTTCTTT. Translated, it gives CASSVEGTNIGAFF.

The chain couples TRBV30 to TRBJ2-7, with a possible D match to TRBD2 (7 bases). Between the trimmed V and J ends, which lost 4 bases and 4 bases, there was a span of 17 bases. CDR3 length equals 14 residues. Germline values: CDR1 GTSNPN, CDR2 SVGIG (reference sequence). CDR3: CAWTPGGLIYEQYF. As DNA, the CDR3 is TGTGCCTGGACCCCCGGGGGGCTCATATACGAGCAGTACTTC.

The chain's CDR3 is CASSVGDSGRALFYEQYF. CDR3 bases: TGTGCCAGCAGCGTAGGTGATAGCGGGAGGGCCCTTTTCTACGAGCAGTACTTC. V usage is TRBV9 and J usage is TRBJ2-7; 11 bases agree with TRBD2. V shed 0 bases and J 3 bases; nucleotides not matched to a gene: 11. Germline V gene lookup returns CDR1 SGDLS and CDR2 YYNGEE. The CDR3 covers 18 residues.

V is TRBV5-1 and J is TRBJ1-1; 8 bases agree with TRBD1. The junction had 3 bases not matched to a gene; V was cut back by 2 bases and J by 3 bases. Per germline, CDR1 SGHRS and CDR2 YFSETQ. CDR3 length equals 14 residues. CDR3 sequence reads: CASSLTGGDTEAFF. CDR3 in DNA: TGCGCCAGCAGCTTAACAGGGGGTGACACTGAAGCTTTCTTT.

The chain is built from TRBV18 and TRBJ1-2; D not resolved. The CDR3 is 14 amino acids. The germline V gene has CDR1 KGHSH and CDR2 LQKENI. Trimming removed 3 bases at V and 5 bases at J, with 13 bases between. CDR3 sequence (DNA): TGTGCCAGCTCACCCGGAGGAGCCGTTTATGGCTACACCTTC. Translated: CASSPGGAVYGYTF.

The V call is TRBV11-2, the J call TRBJ2-1; the match to TRBD2 covers 7 bases. The trim removed 1 base at V and 5 bases at J, leaving 5 bases unmatched. The CDR3 totals 15 residues. Germline-derived CDR1 and CDR2 are SGHAT and FQNNGV. As DNA, the CDR3 is TGTGCCAGCAGCTTAGGGCTAGCGGTAGACAATGAGCAGTTCTTC. Residues: CASSLGLAVDNEQFF.

J is TRBJ1-2 and V is TRBV5-1; possible D gene TRBD1, 6 bases. Germline CDR1 SGHRS, CDR2 YFSETQ. V was shortened by 0 bases and J by 8 bases, with 23 bases between the two germline ends. The CDR3 has 17 residues. CDR3 nucleotides: TGCGCCAGCAGCTTGGAGCTCGGGGGTCGGGGGGCGAAGGGCTACACCTTC. It encodes CASSLELGGRGAKGYTF.

V usage is TRBV11-1 and J usage is TRBJ2-7; 7 bases line up with TRBD2. Germline V lookup: CDR1 SGHAT, CDR2 FQDESV (reference sequence). The J segment lost 4 bases and the V segment lost 2 bases, leaving 5 bases of the junction unmatched. This CDR3 has 14 residues. The CDR3 loop is CASSLSMGGYEQYF. The CDR3 DNA follows: TGTGCCAGCAGCTTATCTATGGGAGGGTACGAGCAGTACTTC.

The table lists this clone with a few counts. The chain joins TRBV4-3 to TRBJ2-1; 9 bases are a match to TRBD1. CDR3 size: 15 residues. Trimming took 3 bases from V and 6 from J; bases not matched to a gene: 6. Germline assignment: CDR1 LGHNA and CDR2 YSLEER. DNA of the CDR3: TGCGCCAGCAGCCAGGGACAGGGTGCGGGCAATGAGCAGTTCTTC. Its translation is CASSQGQGAGNEQFF.

The V gene is TRBV5-6, the J gene TRBJ2-5, with 7 positions matching TRBD1. J lost 5 bases, V lost 0 bases, and 4 bases had no gene match. Per germline, CDR1 SGHDT and CDR2 YYEEEE. CDR3 length: 14 residues. CDR3 in amino acids: CASSLGDRVETQYF. The CDR3 DNA sequence: TGTGCCAGCAGCTTGGGCGACAGGGTGGAGACCCAGTACTTC.

J is TRBJ1-3 and V is TRBV19; tentatively, D is TRBD1 (6 bases). Between the trimmed V and J ends, which lost 3 bases and 2 bases, there was a span of 11 bases. Germline CDR1 and CDR2: LNHDA and SQIVND (reference sequence). There are 15 residues in the CDR3. CDR3 amino acids: CASSISQGPGNTIYF. The DNA of the CDR3 is TGTGCCAGTAGTATCTCTCAGGGGCCTGGAAACACCATATATTTT.

The sample holds a few counts of this clone. The V gene is TRBV19, the J gene TRBJ1-1; TRBD1 matches 7 bases. Trimming at V came to 3 bases and at J to 1 base, leaving 2 bases not matched to a gene. The CDR3 has 14 residues. Germline V gene sequence: CDR1 LNHDA, CDR2 SQIVND (reference sequence). In DNA form, the CDR3 reads TGTGCCAGTAGTATTAGGACAGGGAACACTGAAGCTTTCTTT. It specifies CASSIRTGNTEAFF.

This clone was observed once. The chain couples TRBV29-1 to TRBJ1-2, with 7 bases aligning to TRBD1. Germline V gives CDR1 SQVTM, CDR2 ANQGSEA. CDR3 length equals 13 residues. J was trimmed by 6 bases and V by 2 bases; bases with no gene match: 6. The CDR3 DNA sequence: TGCAGCGTTGAACAATCCAGGGGGAATGGCTACACCTTC. Amino acids: CSVEQSRGNGYTF. Based on the CDR3 plus reference TRBV29-1 and TRBJ1-2, the full variable domain is SAVISQKPSRDICQRGTSLTIQCQVDSQVTMMFWYRQQPGQSLTLIATANQGSEATYESGFVIDKFPISRPNLTFSTLTVSNMSPEDSSIYLCSVEQSRGNGYTFGSGTRLTVV.

The chain joins TRBV29-1 to TRBJ2-7; D is possibly TRBD1 (6 bases). Trimming removed 7 bases from V and 1 base from J, with 8 bases in between. Germline V lookup: CDR1 SQVTM, CDR2 ANQGSEA. The CDR3 length is 11 residues. The CDR3 sequence is CSGQVSYEQYF. CDR3 DNA: TGCAGCGGACAGGTGTCCTACGAGCAGTACTTC.

In this sample, this clone turned up a few times. The rearrangement uses TRBV9 and TRBJ1-2; TRBD1 is a possible D gene (5 bases). CDR3 length: 13 amino acids. V lost 0 bases, J lost 3 bases, and 6 bases lay in between. Germline values: CDR1 SGDLS, CDR2 YYNGEE. Here the CDR3 DNA reads TGTGCCAGCAGCGTAGGACAGCACTATGGCTACACCTTC. As protein: CASSVGQHYGYTF.

The chain carries TRBV10-3 and TRBJ2-3; 10 bases are shared with TRBD2. This CDR3 is 15 amino acids long. The germline V gene encodes CDR1 ENHRY and CDR2 SYGVKD. Trimming removed 3 bases from V and 2 bases from J; junction bases left unmatched: 2. The CDR3 spells CAISELAGNTDTQYF. DNA for the CDR3: TGTGCCATCAGTGAACTAGCGGGGAACACAGATACGCAGTATTTT.